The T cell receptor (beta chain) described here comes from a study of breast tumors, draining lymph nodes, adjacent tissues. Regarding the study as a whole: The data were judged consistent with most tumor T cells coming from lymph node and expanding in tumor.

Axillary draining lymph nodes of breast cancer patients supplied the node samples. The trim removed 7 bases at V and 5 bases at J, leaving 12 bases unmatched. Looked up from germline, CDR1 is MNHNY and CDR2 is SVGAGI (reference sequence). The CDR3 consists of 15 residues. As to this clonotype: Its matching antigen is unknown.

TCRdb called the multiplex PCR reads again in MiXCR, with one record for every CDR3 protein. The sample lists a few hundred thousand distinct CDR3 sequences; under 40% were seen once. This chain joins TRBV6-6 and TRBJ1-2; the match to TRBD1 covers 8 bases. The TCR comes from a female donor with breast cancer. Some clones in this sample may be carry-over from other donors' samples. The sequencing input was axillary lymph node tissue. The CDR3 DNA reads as TGTGCCAGCACCGACAGGGGAGGGGGATTTTATGGCTACACCTTC. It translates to CASTDRGGGFYGYTF.